This is a list of T cell receptor beta chains from one sample in a study of Graves' ophthalmopathy and Graves' hyperthyroidism. Each CDR3 protein gets one entry after TCRdb re-called the multiplex PCR reads with MiXCR. The top ten clones hold about 40% of a sample with about 220,000 distinct CDR3 sequences, around a fifth of them seen once. The sample consisted of peripheral blood. The receptor source for this set is a woman aged 50 to 65 with Graves' ophthalmopathy. Each CDR3 is given without its conserved first and last residue.

ASRASGEAYNEQF	TRBV6-1	TRBJ2-1
ASGGGQNYGYT	TRBV12-3/TRBV12-4	TRBJ1-2
ASSLGQGATGELF	TRBV5-6	TRBJ2-2
ASSGPRQGAGETQY	TRBV28	TRBJ2-5
ASRSNPRTYEQY	TRBV28	TRBJ2-7
ASSYSPREAF	TRBV6-9	TRBJ1-1
ASSLGDSYQPQH	TRBV7-8	TRBJ1-5
ASRKTGATEAF	TRBV12-3/TRBV12-4	TRBJ1-1
ASSESPGRPQH	TRBV12-3/TRBV12-4	TRBJ1-5
ASAEGMNTEAF	TRBV6-2/TRBV6-3	TRBJ1-1
SVLVSGTLSYEQY	TRBV29-1	TRBJ2-7
AISVKGHYGYT	TRBV10-3	TRBJ1-2
ASRTDRVASGANVLT	TRBV27	TRBJ2-6
ASSSLTVYEQY	TRBV7-2	TRBJ2-7
ASSAYSMEETQY	TRBV11-1	TRBJ2-5
ASGGGAETQY	TRBV2	TRBJ2-5
ASSSSVDSSSYEQY	TRBV11-2	TRBJ2-7
ASSSTVGYEQY	TRBV7-2	TRBJ2-7
ASSLSRAWEQY	TRBV12-3/TRBV12-4	TRBJ2-7
ASSIGDSYEQY	TRBV6-1	TRBJ2-7
SGGQKNTEAF	TRBV29-1	TRBJ1-1
ASSLVLSSYEQY	TRBV5-1	TRBJ2-7